The rows below give T cell receptor beta chains drawn from one sample of a study of blood T cell repertoires in COVID-19. Repertoires were generated with immunoSEQ multiplex PCR, while TCRdb's copy carries only in-frame clones and drops some. The table has a few hundred thousand clones, 85% to 90% seen once. Sequencing was done on a sample of peripheral blood. The origin of the receptors is a middle-aged woman with acute or convalescent COVID-19. Each CDR3 is given with its conserved first and last residue. The order of the fields is V gene, D gene, J gene, clone size, CDR3 DNA, CDR3 protein. The D gene is left open where the match is weak. Clone size is stated in some rows and not others, as once, few, many or a class when expanded.

V gene: TRBV30; D gene: TRBD1; J gene: TRBJ1-2; clone size: once; CDR3 DNA: TGTGCCTGGACACCCGGGACAGGGGTGGGAGGTGGCTACACCTTC; CDR3 protein: CAWTPGTGVGGGYTF
V gene: TRBV7-3; D gene: -; J gene: TRBJ1-2; clone size: -; CDR3 DNA: TGTGCCAGCAGCTTAAATCCGGGGAACTATGGCTACACCTTC; CDR3 protein: CASSLNPGNYGYTF
V gene: TRBV10-1; D gene: TRBD2; J gene: TRBJ2-2; clone size: once; CDR3 DNA: TGCGCCAGCAGTGATCCGGGGAGGGTTGACGGGGAGCTGTTTTTT; CDR3 protein: CASSDPGRVDGELFF
V gene: TRBV7-9; D gene: -; J gene: TRBJ1-1; clone size: -; CDR3 DNA: TGTGCCAGCAGCTTTAGGGGGAACACTGAAGCTTTCTTT; CDR3 protein: CASSFRGNTEAFF
V gene: TRBV5-5; D gene: -; J gene: TRBJ1-1; clone size: -; CDR3 DNA: TGTGCCAGCATCAGGAGGGGAGGGAACACTGAAGCTTTCTTT; CDR3 protein: CASIRRGGNTEAFF
V gene: TRBV15; D gene: -; J gene: TRBJ1-2; clone size: few; CDR3 DNA: TGTGCCACCAGCAGAGACAACAGCTTCTATGGCTACACCTTC; CDR3 protein: CATSRDNSFYGYTF
V gene: TRBV5-1; D gene: -; J gene: TRBJ1-3; clone size: few; CDR3 DNA: TGCGCCAGCAGCTTGGGACAGGAAGGAAACACCATATATTTT; CDR3 protein: CASSLGQEGNTIYF
V gene: TRBV6-5; D gene: TRBD1; J gene: TRBJ1-2; clone size: few; CDR3 DNA: TGTGCCAGCAGTTACTCGATACAGGGGGAAGGTGGCTACACCTTC; CDR3 protein: CASSYSIQGEGGYTF
V gene: TRBV30; D gene: TRBD2; J gene: TRBJ2-3; clone size: -; CDR3 DNA: TGTGCCTGGAGTGTAGCCGGCCGTCTAGCGGGGGCCCGCACAGATACGCAGTATTTT; CDR3 protein: CAWSVAGRLAGARTDTQYF
V gene: TRBV24-1; D gene: TRBD1; J gene: TRBJ2-6; clone size: once; CDR3 DNA: TGTGCCACCAGTGATCGACAGGGTTGGGGCTCTGGGGCCAACGTCCTGACTTTC; CDR3 protein: CATSDRQGWGSGANVLTF
V gene: TRBV18; D gene: -; J gene: TRBJ1-1; clone size: -; CDR3 DNA: TGTGCCAGCTCATCCGCGGGGGGGGGTCGGACTGAAGCTTTCTTT; CDR3 protein: CASSSAGGGRTEAFF
V gene: TRBV10-3; D gene: TRBD2; J gene: TRBJ2-6; clone size: -; CDR3 DNA: TGTGCCATCAGTGTATGGGGGGGAAGCTCTGGGGCCAACGTCCTGACTTTC; CDR3 protein: CAISVWGGSSGANVLTF
V gene: TRBV9; D gene: TRBD1; J gene: TRBJ1-2; clone size: many; CDR3 DNA: TGTGCCAGCAGCGTCCTGTCCGGGACAGACGTCAACTATGGCTACACCTTC; CDR3 protein: CASSVLSGTDVNYGYTF
V gene: TRBV2; D gene: -; J gene: TRBJ2-2; clone size: -; CDR3 DNA: TGTGCCAGTAGTTGGACAGAAAACACCGGGGAGCTGTTTTTT; CDR3 protein: CASSWTENTGELFF
V gene: TRBV2; D gene: TRBD2; J gene: TRBJ2-5; clone size: -; CDR3 DNA: TGTGCCAGCAGCTACCTCGGGGGGGGGCGAGAGACCCAGTACTTC; CDR3 protein: CASSYLGGGRETQYF
V gene: TRBV7-2; D gene: -; J gene: TRBJ2-1; clone size: once; CDR3 DNA: TGTGCCAGCAGCTTACAGGGTAATCCCTACAATGAGCAGTTCTTC; CDR3 protein: CASSLQGNPYNEQFF
V gene: TRBV27; D gene: -; J gene: TRBJ1-1; clone size: -; CDR3 DNA: TGTGCCAGCAGTTTGGGGAGGAACACTGAAGCTTTCTTT; CDR3 protein: CASSLGRNTEAFF
V gene: TRBV6-5; D gene: -; J gene: TRBJ1-1; clone size: -; CDR3 DNA: TGTGCCAGCAGGGGGCCTGGCACTGAAGCTTTCTTT; CDR3 protein: CASRGPGTEAFF
V gene: TRBV6-5; D gene: TRBD1; J gene: TRBJ2-3; clone size: -; CDR3 DNA: TGTGCCAGCGGACAGGGCGTTTGGGATACGCAGTATTTT; CDR3 protein: CASGQGVWDTQYF
V gene: TRBV15; D gene: TRBD1; J gene: TRBJ2-5; clone size: -; CDR3 DNA: TGTGCCACCAGCAGGCGGACAGGGAAAGAGACCCAGTACTTC; CDR3 protein: CATSRRTGKETQYF
V gene: TRBV18; D gene: TRBD1; J gene: TRBJ2-5; clone size: once; CDR3 DNA: TGTGCCAGCTCACCACTGGGGACAGGGAAAGAGACCCAGTACTTC; CDR3 protein: CASSPLGTGKETQYF
V gene: TRBV18; D gene: -; J gene: TRBJ2-1; clone size: once; CDR3 DNA: TGTGCCAGCTCACCACTTGTCGGCGCGGGGCCCTTCTCCTACAATGAGCAGTTCTTC; CDR3 protein: CASSPLVGAGPFSYNEQFF
V gene: TRBV4-1; D gene: -; J gene: TRBJ1-3; clone size: -; CDR3 DNA: TGCGCCAGCAGCCAAGTTATCTTCTCTGGAAACACCATATATTTT; CDR3 protein: CASSQVIFSGNTIYF
V gene: TRBV28; D gene: TRBD1; J gene: TRBJ2-2; clone size: -; CDR3 DNA: TGTGCCAGCAGTTTAGGGGCAGGGGGTGACACCGGGGAGCTGTTTTTT; CDR3 protein: CASSLGAGGDTGELFF